The T cell receptor (beta chain) described here comes from a study of blood T cell repertoires in COVID-19. About the research overall: PBMCs, B-cell-depleted T cells, or T cells were the source of the cDNA or gDNA that made up the material.

Sequencing was performed with immunoSEQ multiplex PCR; in TCRdb, only in-frame clones are kept and a portion is missing. The repertoire holds fewer than 350,000 clones, 80% to 90% seen once, with roughly 4% in the top ten. Grouping used clinical history reported by participants in a survey and questionnaire. Germline V CDR1 and CDR2: LGHDT, YNNKEL (reference sequence). The CDR3 is 15 amino acids. The V gene lost 0 bases and the J gene lost 4 bases, with 10 bases spanning the gap. This chain links TRBV3-1 (or the pseudogene TRBV3-2) with TRBJ1-5; no definite D call. Sequencing used PBMCs or T cells enriched from blood (not recorded which). This clonotype was sampled from a woman aged 40-49 years with acute COVID-19. In DNA, the CDR3 is TGTGCCAGCAGCCAAGACTCGGGAGGGAATCAGCCCCAGCATTTT. Translated, it gives CASSQDSGGNQPQHF.